These 24 T cell receptor beta chains were sequenced from one sample in a study of OX40 agonist ivuxolimab in advanced cancers. Method: immunoSEQ multiplex PCR; TCRdb's copy keeps in-frame clones and lacks some. The sample includes tens of thousands of clones, approximately 84% of them seen just once. The starting material was CD4+ or CD8+ T cells sorted from blood, obtained in a trial of the OX40 agonist ivuxolimab. Source of these receptors: an adult with an advanced solid tumor such as melanoma, head and neck, liver or kidney cancer.

This clone was recorded only once. The rearrangement links TRBV2 to TRBJ2-1; D possibly corresponds to TRBD1 (7 bases). This CDR3 has 15 residues. CDR1 and CDR2 from the germline V gene are SNHLY and FYNNEI. Trimming pared 5 bases from V and 10 bases from J, leaving 21 bases between. The chain's CDR3 is CASSQSGDRLGEQFF. DNA for the CDR3: TGTGCCAGCAGTCAGAGTGGGGACAGACTAGGGGAGCAGTTCTTC. Together with reference TRBV2 and TRBJ2-1, the CDR3 gives the full variable domain: EPEVTQTPSHQVTQMGQEVILRCVPISNHLYFYWYRQILGQKVEFLVSFYNNEISEKSEIFDDQFSVERPDGSNFTLKIRSTKLEDSAMYFCASSQSGDRLGEQFFGPGTRLTVL.

The rearrangement links TRBV27 to TRBJ1-2; D is uncertain. The CDR3 spans 14 residues. CDR1 MNHEY and CDR2 SMNVEV come from the germline V gene (reference sequence). V was trimmed by 0 bases and J by 8 bases, leaving 13 bases between them. CDR3 sequence (DNA): TGTGCCAGCAGTTTATCGAGGAATAATCGGGGCTACACCTTC. This translates into CASSLSRNNRGYTF.

The gene calls are TRBV27 and TRBJ1-1; TRBD1 matches at 7 bases. Germline loops: CDR1 MNHEY, CDR2 SMNVEV (reference sequence). The CDR3 has 13 residues. J lost 3 bases, V lost 3 bases, and 1 base had no gene match. Here the CDR3 DNA reads TGTGCCAGCAGTTTGGGGACAGACACTGAAGCTTTCTTT. Translating gives CASSLGTDTEAFF.

This chain joins TRBV7-9 and TRBJ1-4; the D gene is possibly TRBD1 (6 bases). V was cut by 3 bases and J by 5 bases, with 16 bases left in between. CDR1 SEHNR and CDR2 FQNEAQ come from the germline V gene (reference sequence). The CDR3 runs to 16 residues. Here the CDR3 DNA reads TGTGCCAGCAGCTTTACGGATGGGGGCCTCAATGAAAAACTGTTTTTT. It codes for CASSFTDGGLNEKLFF.

This clone was recorded once. The rearrangement links TRBV7-2 to TRBJ2-7; D might be TRBD1 (7 bases). The CDR3 runs 15 residues. The V gene's germline CDR1 is SGHTA and CDR2 FQGNSA. Trimming removed 1 base from V and 2 bases from J, with 12 bases in between. DNA of the CDR3: TGTGCCAGCAGCTTAGGACAGGGAGGACCCTACGAGCAGTACTTC. It encodes CASSLGQGGPYEQYF.

V is TRBV7-3 and J is TRBJ2-3; 8 nucleotides align to TRBD1. CDR3 length: 15 residues. The germline CDR1 and CDR2 sequences are SGHTA and FQGTGA. V shed 1 base, J shed 2 bases, and the junction held 2 bases outside the gene matches. CDR3 residues: CASSLMGQVTDTQYF. In nucleotides, the CDR3 is TGTGCCAGCAGCTTAATGGGACAGGTCACAGATACGCAGTATTTT.

The gene calls are TRBV18 and TRBJ1-2; maybe TRBD1 (6 bases). The CDR3 has 12 amino acids. The ends were cut back, 6 bases at V and 5 bases at J, with 10 bases in the middle. The V gene's germline CDR1 is KGHSH and CDR2 LQKENI. This CDR3 reads CASSEQGYGYTF. The CDR3 nucleotides read TGTGCCAGCTCCGAACAGGGTTATGGCTACACCTTC.

The chain recombines TRBV5-1 with TRBJ1-1; 7 bases are shared with TRBD1. Trimming removed 4 bases from V and 2 bases from J; junction bases left unmatched: 5. The length of the CDR3 is 14 residues. CDR1 and CDR2 from the germline V gene are SGHRS and YFSETQ. The CDR3 region is CASSQGTVNTEAFF. DNA for the CDR3: TGCGCCAGCAGCCAAGGGACAGTAAACACTGAAGCTTTCTTT.

The rearrangement uses TRBV27 and TRBJ1-2, with D perhaps TRBD1 (5 bases). The CDR3 contains 12 residues. V lost 6 bases and J 8 bases, leaving 13 bases between the germline ends. Germline V CDR1 and CDR2: MNHEY, SMNVEV (reference sequence). In DNA, the CDR3 is TGTGCCAGCAGGGGGGATAGTCGGGGCTACACCTTC. Protein: CASRGDSRGYTF.

V usage is TRBV12-5 and J usage is TRBJ2-2; 7 positions match TRBD2. The CDR3 is 16 residues long. Germline CDR1 and CDR2: LGHNT and FRNRAP. Trimming at V came to 0 bases and at J to 3 bases, leaving 4 bases not matched to a gene. CDR3 amino acids: CASGLVLGRDTGELFF. For the CDR3, the DNA is TGTGCTAGTGGTTTGGTACTAGGGAGGGACACCGGGGAGCTGTTTTTT. The variable domain in full, with the rest retrieved from reference TRBV12-5 and TRBJ2-2, is DARVTQTPRHKVTEMGQEVTMRCQPILGHNTVFWYRQTMMQGLELLAYFRNRAPLDDSGMPKDRFSAEMPDATLATLKIQPSEPRDSAVYFCASGLVLGRDTGELFFGEGSRLTVL.

The chain is built from TRBV19 and TRBJ2-7; 7 positions match TRBD1. The J segment lost 3 bases and the V segment lost 0 bases, leaving 5 bases of the junction unmatched. The CDR3 is 15 amino acids. The germline V gene encodes CDR1 LNHDA and CDR2 SQIVND (reference sequence). This CDR3 is CASSIDSGGGYEQYF. CDR3 in DNA: TGTGCCAGTAGTATAGACTCAGGGGGTGGCTACGAGCAGTACTTC.

The rearrangement joins TRBV19 to TRBJ1-3; no firm D call. Germline lookup yields CDR1 LNHDA and CDR2 SQIVND (reference sequence). The V gene lost 6 bases and the J gene lost 2 bases, with 17 bases spanning the gap. CDR3 length: 16 residues. This CDR3 is CASSRRQEVAGNTIYF. The CDR3 region has the DNA TGTGCCAGTAGCCGCCGCCAGGAGGTGGCTGGAAACACCATATATTTT.

The V gene is TRBV19, the J gene TRBJ2-5; maybe TRBD2 (6 bases). Germline CDR1 and CDR2: LNHDA and SQIVND (reference sequence). Trimming removed 5 bases at V and 3 bases at J, with 16 bases between. CDR3 size: 15 residues. CDR3: CASSGGASVEETQYF. Here the CDR3 DNA reads TGTGCCAGTAGTGGGGGAGCTAGCGTCGAAGAGACCCAGTACTTC.

V usage is TRBV5-8 and J usage is TRBJ2-4; D is perhaps TRBD2 (5 bases). The germline V gene has CDR1 SGHTS and CDR2 YDEGEE. The CDR3 length is 13 residues. Trimming shortened V by 4 bases and J by 9 bases, and 14 bases separated the two germline ends. Here the CDR3 reads CASSLSIRGIQYF. The CDR3 DNA reads as TGTGCCAGCAGCCTCTCGATCCGGGGCATTCAGTACTTC. The full variable domain, rest sourced from reference TRBV5-8 and TRBJ2-4, is EAGVTQSPTHLIKTRGQQATLRCSPISGHTSVYWYQQALGLGLQFLLWYDEGEERNRGNFPPRFSGRQFPNYSSELNVNALELEDSALYLCASSLSIRGIQYFGAGTRLSVL.

The V call is TRBV7-9, the J call TRBJ2-7; 8 bases line up with TRBD2. Losses at the gene ends were 5 bases for V and 6 bases for J; bases not matched to a gene: 6. Germline V gives CDR1 SEHNR, CDR2 FQNEAQ (reference sequence). This CDR3 has 13 residues. CDR3 bases: TGTGCCAGCAGCCTTAGCGGGAAGGGCGAGCAGTACTTC. This codes for CASSLSGKGEQYF.

This clone appeared a single time. V is TRBV5-4 and J is TRBJ1-4; possible D gene TRBD1, 5 bases. Germline V CDR1 and CDR2: SGHNT, YYREEE (reference sequence). Trimming took 3 bases from V and 4 from J, leaving 13 bases between them. The CDR3 extends over 15 amino acids. The CDR3 loop is CASSSGPGGNEKLFF. The CDR3 DNA follows: TGTGCCAGCAGCTCGGGACCCGGCGGTAATGAAAAACTGTTTTTT.

This chain uses TRBV9 with TRBJ2-3, with D perhaps TRBD2 (6 bases). From germline, CDR1 is SGDLS and CDR2 YYNGEE. This CDR3 is 13 amino acids long. V was trimmed by 3 bases and J by 3 bases, leaving 8 bases between them. CDR3: CASSELATDTQYF. In DNA form, the CDR3 reads TGTGCCAGCAGCGAACTAGCTACAGATACGCAGTATTTT.

The chain couples TRBV4-1 to TRBJ2-5; 7 bases line up with TRBD1. The ends lost 1 base at V and 4 bases at J; junction bases unmatched: 6. This CDR3 spans 15 amino acids. Germline CDR1 reads MGHRA; CDR2 reads YSYEKL. CDR3 DNA: TGCGCCAGCAGCCAAGGGACAGGTTCTTTAGAGACCCAGTACTTC. This encodes CASSQGTGSLETQYF.

The CDR3 spells CAWDYGQGRQPQHF. Here the CDR3 DNA reads TGTGCCTGGGACTACGGACAGGGGAGGCAGCCCCAGCATTTT. This chain joins TRBV30 and TRBJ1-5, with TRBD1 matching over 9 bases. CDR1 is GTSNPN, CDR2 SVGIG, per germline (reference sequence). J was trimmed by 7 bases and V by 5 bases; bases with no gene match: 9. This CDR3 has 14 residues. The full variable domain, with the rest looked up from reference TRBV30 and TRBJ1-5, is SQTIHQWPATLVQPVGSPLSLECTVEGTSNPNLYWYRQAAGRGLQLLFYSVGIGQISSEVPQNLSASRPQDRQFILSSKKLLLSDSGFYLCAWDYGQGRQPQHFGDGTRLSIL.

This clone was seen once. V is TRBV5-1 and J is TRBJ1-2, with a tentative D call TRBD1 (5 bases). This CDR3 region has 14 residues. The germline gives CDR1 SGHRS, CDR2 YFSETQ. V was cut by 4 bases and J by 0 bases, with 10 bases left in between. The DNA for the CDR3 is TGCGCCAGCAGCCACGGGACTCCTAACTATGGCTACACCTTC. This gives the protein CASSHGTPNYGYTF. Full variable domain (remainder filled in from reference TRBV5-1 and TRBJ1-2): KAGVTQTPRYLIKTRGQQVTLSCSPISGHRSVSWYQQTPGQGLQFLFEYFSETQRNKGNFPGRFSGRQFSNSRSEMNVSTLELGDSALYLCASSHGTPNYGYTFGSGTRLTVV.

This clone has just one count. This rearrangement joins TRBV30 to TRBJ1-3; D possibly corresponds to TRBD1 (5 bases). V lost 2 bases and J 7 bases, leaving 12 bases between the germline ends. This CDR3 has 13 residues. The germline CDR1 and CDR2 sequences are GTSNPN and SVGIG (reference sequence). The CDR3 spells CAWSPGHMNTIYF. CDR3 nucleotides: TGTGCCTGGAGTCCTGGACATATGAACACCATATATTTT.

The chain links TRBV7-9 to TRBJ2-5; D is undetermined. This CDR3 spans 15 amino acids. Germline lookup yields CDR1 SEHNR and CDR2 FQNEAQ (reference sequence). V gave up 5 bases and J gave up 2 bases, with 15 bases separating them. CDR3 nucleotides: TGTGCCAGCAGCCCTTCGTGGGGAACGCAAGAGACCCAGTACTTC. Its translation is CASSPSWGTQETQYF.

The chain joins TRBV11-3 to TRBJ2-7; 12 bases agree with TRBD2. The germline gives CDR1 SGHNT, CDR2 YENEEA. The CDR3 covers 15 residues. Trimming removed 5 bases from V and 1 base from J; junction bases left unmatched: 3. CDR3 in DNA: TGTGCCAGCAGCAAGGGACTAGCGGGTTCCTACGAGCAGTACTTC. Translation: CASSKGLAGSYEQYF.

The rearrangement uses TRBV19 and TRBJ1-5; D unclear. Trimming left V 7 bases short and J 0 bases short, with 10 bases between. Germline CDR1 reads LNHDA; CDR2 reads SQIVND (reference sequence). This CDR3 spans 14 amino acids. CDR3 amino acids: CASNQANSNQPQHF. CDR3 DNA sequence: TGTGCCAGTAACCAAGCAAATAGCAATCAGCCCCAGCATTTT.